This T cell receptor (beta chain) derives from a study of blood T cell repertoires in COVID-19. As for the study in general: Symptom resolution, clearance, or two negative PCRs marked the recovered donors of Cohort 3.

Clones were sequenced by immunoSEQ multiplex PCR, and TCRdb holds only the in-frame ones, with some missing. The repertoire has over 200,000 clones, less than 90% of them found once; the top ten carry approximately 2.8%. Germline values: CDR1 MDHEN, CDR2 SYDVKM. V lost 5 bases, J lost 5 bases, and 22 bases lay in between. The CDR3 runs to 16 residues. Sequences were obtained from PBMCs or T cells enriched from blood (not recorded which). This rearrangement joins TRBV28 to TRBJ2-7; a possible D gene is TRBD2 (7 bases). The sequence was obtained from a woman in her fifties or sixties in a cohort exposed to, infected with or recovered from COVID-19 (not recorded which). Here the CDR3 DNA reads TGTGCCAGCAGTCCTCCCGTGGGGGGGGGCCGACACGAGCAGTACTTC. This sequence encodes CASSPPVGGGRHEQYF.